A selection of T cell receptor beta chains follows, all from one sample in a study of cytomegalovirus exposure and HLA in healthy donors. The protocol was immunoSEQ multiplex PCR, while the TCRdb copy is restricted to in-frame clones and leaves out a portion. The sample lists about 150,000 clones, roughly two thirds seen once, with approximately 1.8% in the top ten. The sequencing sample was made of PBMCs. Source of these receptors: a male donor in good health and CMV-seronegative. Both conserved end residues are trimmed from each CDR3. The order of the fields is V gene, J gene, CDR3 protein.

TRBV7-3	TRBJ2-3	ASSRGLAGTDTQY
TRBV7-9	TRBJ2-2	ASSRLTSLTGELF
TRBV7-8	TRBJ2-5	ASSPGQLLAGGRAQY
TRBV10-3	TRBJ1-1	AISNRGYDTEAF
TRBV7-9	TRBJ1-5	ASSLEGTGASNQPQH
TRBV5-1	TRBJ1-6	ASSYGQGQPLH
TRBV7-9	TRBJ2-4	ASSLGAGGGLEY
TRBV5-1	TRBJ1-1	ASSSAGGAF
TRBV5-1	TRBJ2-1	ASRRDGSNEQF
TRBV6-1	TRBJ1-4	ASRTGESTNEKLF
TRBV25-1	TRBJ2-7	ASTPGGLAAYEQY
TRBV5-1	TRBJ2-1	ASSFLAGANNEQF
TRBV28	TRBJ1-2	ASSLKEWGVGLGGYT
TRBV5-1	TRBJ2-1	ASSFNRDEQF
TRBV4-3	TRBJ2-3	ASSQEVHRTGPTDTQY
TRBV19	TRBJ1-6	ASSPRTGNSLLH
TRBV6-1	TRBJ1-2	ASSEGTGGRGYT
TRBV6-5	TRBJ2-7	ASSYVRGGDYEQY
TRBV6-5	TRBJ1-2	ASSETDRSGYT
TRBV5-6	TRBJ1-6	ASSPWGLRTVYNSPLH
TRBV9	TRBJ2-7	ASSVSGTGGYEQY